Listed below are T cell receptor beta chains from one sample, sequenced in a study of beta chain features in type 1 diabetes. The assay was immunoSEQ multiplex PCR, and TCRdb's table has in-frame clones only and misses some. The sample records hundreds of thousands of clones, approximately 16% being singletons. The sample consisted of naive CD4+ T cells from blood. The receptors were sampled from a man between 18 and 29 years old with type 1 diabetes. Each CDR3 is given with its conserved first and last residue. D genes are given only for firm matches. Clone size is stated in some rows and not others, as once, few, many or a class when expanded.

V: TRBV21-1; size: few; D: NA; J: TRBJ1-2; DNA: TGTGCCAGCAGCCACAGGGGTGGGTATGGCTACACCTTC; CDR3: CASSHRGGYGYTF
V: TRBV6-5; size: few; D: NA; J: TRBJ2-3; DNA: TGTGCCAGCAGTTACTCGGGGGGAGGAGATACGCAGTATTTT; CDR3: CASSYSGGGDTQYF
V: TRBV29-1; size: NA; D: TRBD1; J: TRBJ1-1; DNA: TGCAGCGTTGAACCCACAGGGGGGAACACTGAAGCTTTCTTT; CDR3: CSVEPTGGNTEAFF
V: TRBV7-9; size: few; D: TRBD1; J: TRBJ2-1; DNA: TGTGCCAGCGGGAAGGAGGCAGGGGGCCTCTACAATGAGCAGTTCTTC; CDR3: CASGKEAGGLYNEQFF
V: TRBV21-1; size: NA; D: NA; J: TRBJ2-5; DNA: TGTGCCAGCGGACAGGGGGCCTGGGAGACCCAGTACTTC; CDR3: CASGQGAWETQYF
V: TRBV6-1; size: NA; D: NA; J: TRBJ2-5; DNA: TGTGCCAGCAGTGAAGTTCTGAGGAAGACCCAGTACTTC; CDR3: CASSEVLRKTQYF
V: TRBV30; size: NA; D: NA; J: TRBJ2-2; DNA: TGTGCCCGTTGGGAGGGGGGAAACACCGGGGAGCTGTTTTTT; CDR3: CARWEGGNTGELFF
V: TRBV15; size: few; D: NA; J: TRBJ2-1; DNA: TGTGCCACCAGCAGTCCCTCCAATGAGCAGTTCTTC; CDR3: CATSSPSNEQFF
V: TRBV19; size: NA; D: NA; J: TRBJ1-1; DNA: TGTGCCAGTAGTATTAGCTGGAACACTGAAGCTTTCTTT; CDR3: CASSISWNTEAFF
V: TRBV7-9; size: few; D: TRBD2; J: TRBJ2-1; DNA: TGTGCCAGCAGCTCAGGACTAGCGGGGACCTACAATGAGCAGTTCTTC; CDR3: CASSSGLAGTYNEQFF
V: TRBV11-2; size: NA; D: NA; J: TRBJ2-3; DNA: TGTGCCAGCAGCCCCGGCACAGATACGCAGTATTTT; CDR3: CASSPGTDTQYF
V: TRBV30; size: NA; D: NA; J: TRBJ1-1; DNA: TGTGCCGTATCAAGGGGGGGAACTGAAGCTTTCTTT; CDR3: CAVSRGGTEAFF
V: TRBV21-1; size: NA; D: NA; J: TRBJ2-5; DNA: TGTGCCAGCAGCATCCGGGACAGCGTGTTCCAAGAGACCCAGTACTTC; CDR3: CASSIRDSVFQETQYF
V: TRBV15; size: NA; D: NA; J: TRBJ2-3; DNA: TGTGCCACCAGCAGAGATGGACAGATAACAGATACGCAGTATTTT; CDR3: CATSRDGQITDTQYF
V: TRBV28; size: NA; D: NA; J: TRBJ1-2; DNA: TGTGCCAGCAGTTTTGGGCAGAACTATGGCTACACCTTC; CDR3: CASSFGQNYGYTF
V: TRBV6-1; size: few; D: TRBD1; J: TRBJ1-1; DNA: TGTGCCAGCATTGAGACAGGGCTGAACACTGAAGCTTTCTTT; CDR3: CASIETGLNTEAFF
V: TRBV30; size: NA; D: NA; J: TRBJ1-5; DNA: TGTGCCTGGAGTGTACGCGGGAGGCAGCCCCAGCATTTT; CDR3: CAWSVRGRQPQHF
V: TRBV9; size: NA; D: NA; J: TRBJ2-1; DNA: TGTGCCAGCAGCGTATTTCCAACTCAAGAGCAGTTCTTC; CDR3: CASSVFPTQEQFF
V: TRBV2; size: few; D: TRBD1; J: TRBJ1-1; DNA: TGTGCCAGCAGTGTCCGGACAGGGGGAGAAGCTTTCTTT; CDR3: CASSVRTGGEAFF
V: TRBV5-1; size: NA; D: TRBD2; J: TRBJ2-2; DNA: TGCGCCAGCAGCTTCAGGGGATCCGGACTAGCGGGAGGTACTACCGGGGAGCTGTTTTTT; CDR3: CASSFRGSGLAGGTTGELFF
V: TRBV25-1; size: NA; D: NA; J: TRBJ2-1; DNA: TGTGCCAGCAGTGAATCCCTAGCCACGAATGAGCAGTTCTTC; CDR3: CASSESLATNEQFF
V: TRBV2; size: NA; D: NA; J: TRBJ2-3; DNA: TGTGCCAGCTACCGGGAGCTCATCACAGATACGCAGTATTTT; CDR3: CASYRELITDTQYF
V: TRBV28; size: NA; D: TRBD2; J: TRBJ2-3; DNA: TGTGCCAGCAGTGAAAGCGGGGTGGGACGGCCTTATACGCAGTATTTT; CDR3: CASSESGVGRPYTQYF
V: TRBV19; size: few; D: NA; J: TRBJ2-2; DNA: TGTGCCAGTAGTATTTCGGGAGCAAACGGGGAGCTGTTTTTT; CDR3: CASSISGANGELFF
V: TRBV7-2; size: few; D: NA; J: TRBJ2-7; DNA: TGTGCCAGCAGCTTAGGCAGGGCGAGAGACGAGCAGTACTTC; CDR3: CASSLGRARDEQYF
V: TRBV28; size: NA; D: TRBD1; J: TRBJ1-1; DNA: TGTGCCAGCAGTTCGCCTGGACAGGGTCTTGGTGAAGCTTTCTTT; CDR3: CASSSPGQGLGEAFF
V: TRBV7-8; size: few; D: NA; J: TRBJ2-1; DNA: TGTGCCAGCAGCTTAGAGGGCGAGCGGGAGTTCTTC; CDR3: CASSLEGEREFF
V: TRBV2; size: few; D: NA; J: TRBJ1-2; DNA: TGTGCCAGCAGCGCTGGACAGACCTACTATGGCTACACCTTC; CDR3: CASSAGQTYYGYTF
V: TRBV4-2; size: NA; D: NA; J: TRBJ1-4; DNA: TGTGCCAGCAGCCAAGGAGCGGGGGGGAGTGCAACTAATGAAAAACTGTTTTTT; CDR3: CASSQGAGGSATNEKLFF
V: TRBV5-4; size: NA; D: TRBD2; J: TRBJ2-1; DNA: TGTGCCAGCAGCCGGACCGCGACTAGCGGATACAATGAGCAGTTCTTC; CDR3: CASSRTATSGYNEQFF
V: TRBV27; size: NA; D: NA; J: TRBJ2-3; DNA: TGTGCCAGCAGCCTGGCGGGACAGCCGCCCTGGACAGATACGCAGTATTTT; CDR3: CASSLAGQPPWTDTQYF
V: TRBV7-2; size: NA; D: TRBD1; J: TRBJ1-6; DNA: TGTGCCAGCAGCCAAGACAGGGTGAATAATTCACCCCTCCACTTT; CDR3: CASSQDRVNNSPLHF
V: TRBV30; size: few; D: NA; J: TRBJ2-2; DNA: TGTGCCTGGAGTCTACTCCAGACAGTATCGACCGGGGAGCTGTTTTTT; CDR3: CAWSLLQTVSTGELFF
V: TRBV2; size: few; D: TRBD1; J: TRBJ2-7; DNA: TGTGCCAGCAGTCAACACCGGGACAGGGTCTACGAGCAGTACTTC; CDR3: CASSQHRDRVYEQYF
V: TRBV14; size: once; D: NA; J: TRBJ1-1; DNA: TGTGCCAGCAGCCAACTACAGGGAAGGAGGAACACTGAAGCTTTCTTT; CDR3: CASSQLQGRRNTEAFF
V: TRBV29-1; size: NA; D: TRBD1; J: TRBJ1-1; DNA: TGCAGCGCAAGTTCGGGACAGGGGGTTGTGACAGCTTTCTTT; CDR3: CSASSGQGVVTAFF
V: TRBV5-1; size: few; D: NA; J: TRBJ2-3; DNA: TGCGCCAGCAGCTGGGCCTTCGCGGGCAGCACAGATACGCAGTATTTT; CDR3: CASSWAFAGSTDTQYF
V: TRBV19; size: NA; D: NA; J: TRBJ1-2; DNA: TGTGCCAGTAGTTTCGGGTCCCCGCTTAACTATGGCTACACCTTC; CDR3: CASSFGSPLNYGYTF
V: TRBV5-1; size: few; D: NA; J: TRBJ2-5; DNA: TGCGCCAGCAGCTTGATTCGGGAGACCCAGTACTTC; CDR3: CASSLIRETQYF
V: TRBV7-9; size: NA; D: NA; J: TRBJ1-2; DNA: TGTGCCAGCAGCCCTGGACAGAACAACTATGGCTACACCTTC; CDR3: CASSPGQNNYGYTF
V: TRBV30; size: few; D: TRBD1; J: TRBJ1-2; DNA: TGTGCCTGGGAGGGGGCAGGGAAAATCTATGGCTACACCTTC; CDR3: CAWEGAGKIYGYTF
V: TRBV15; size: NA; D: TRBD1; J: TRBJ1-2; DNA: TGTGCCACCAGCAGATCCAGTAACCCGGGACAGGGAAGAGGCGGCTACACCTTC; CDR3: CATSRSSNPGQGRGGYTF
V: TRBV6-5; size: NA; D: NA; J: TRBJ1-1; DNA: TGTGCCAGCACCGCTGAAGGGGGCACTGAAGCTTTCTTT; CDR3: CASTAEGGTEAFF
V: TRBV29-1; size: few; D: TRBD1; J: TRBJ1-2; DNA: TGCAGCGTCCGGACAGGGGAGCTCTATGGCTACACCTTC; CDR3: CSVRTGELYGYTF